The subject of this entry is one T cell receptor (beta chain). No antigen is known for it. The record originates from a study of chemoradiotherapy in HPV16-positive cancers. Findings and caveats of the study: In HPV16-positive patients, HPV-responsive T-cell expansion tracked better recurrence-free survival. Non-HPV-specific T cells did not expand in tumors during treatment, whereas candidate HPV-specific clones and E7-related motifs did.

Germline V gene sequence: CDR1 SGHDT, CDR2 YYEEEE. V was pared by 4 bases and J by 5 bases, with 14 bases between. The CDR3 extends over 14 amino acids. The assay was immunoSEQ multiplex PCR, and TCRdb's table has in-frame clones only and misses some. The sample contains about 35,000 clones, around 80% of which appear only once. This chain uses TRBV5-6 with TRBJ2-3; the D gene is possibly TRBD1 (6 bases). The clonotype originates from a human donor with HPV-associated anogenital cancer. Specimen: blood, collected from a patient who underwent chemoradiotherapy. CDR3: CASSINRVEDTQYF. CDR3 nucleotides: TGTGCCAGCAGCATTAACAGGGTCGAAGATACGCAGTATTTT.